This TCR beta chain was found in a study of OX40 agonist ivuxolimab in advanced cancers. TCRdb's table, derived via immunoSEQ multiplex PCR, lists solely in-frame clones and lacks some. The sample has tens of thousands of clones; around 92% are singletons. V was cut by 0 bases and J by 6 bases, with 13 bases left in between. Germline CDR1 SGHRS, CDR2 YFSETQ. This CDR3 comprises 15 residues. This sequence joins TRBV5-1 and TRBJ2-1, with D tentatively TRBD2 (6 bases). This clonotype was sampled from an adult with an advanced solid tumor such as melanoma, head and neck, liver or kidney cancer. The source was CD4+ or CD8+ T cells sorted from blood, collected in a trial of the OX40 agonist ivuxolimab. The CDR3 DNA follows: TGCGCCAGCAGCTTGGTTCCCGGGAGCCCCAATGAGCAGTTCTTC. Translated, it gives CASSLVPGSPNEQFF.